What follows are 5 T cell receptor beta chains derived from one specimen sequenced in a study of T-cell reconstitution after alpha-beta-depleted transplantation in children. Preparing the TCRbeta library involved the use of unique molecular identifiers. TCRdb recomputed calls from the PCR reads with MiXCR, one row per CDR3 protein. The table lists 360,000 or so distinct CDR3 sequences, 20% of them singletons. The starting material was PBMCs from the stem cell graft donor, obtained from the stem cell graft. These receptors all stem from a human donor who donated a stem cell graft to a child with acute myeloid leukemia.

This clonotype has a count of ten or more. The chain employs TRBV15 and TRBJ1-5; possibly TRBD1 for D (5 bases). From germline, CDR1 is LNHNV and CDR2 YYDKDF (reference sequence). This CDR3 is built from 14 residues. The V and J ends lost 0 bases and 7 bases respectively, with 10 bases between them. The CDR3 region has the DNA TGTGCCACCAGCAGAGAGAGGGGAAGGCAGCCCCAGCATTTT. This encodes CATSRERGRQPQHF.

The sample holds a few counts of this clonotype. The rearrangement uses TRBV20-1 and TRBJ2-5; the D gene is possibly TRBD2 (5 bases). The CDR3 spans 15 residues. CDR1 DFQATT and CDR2 SNEGSKA come from the germline V gene (reference sequence). V lost 3 bases and J lost 1, with 15 bases in between. The chain's CDR3 is CSASYPAVFQETQYF. The CDR3 DNA reads as TGCAGTGCTAGCTATCCAGCGGTTTTCCAAGAGACCCAGTACTTC.

The chain has TRBV15 and TRBJ2-1, with TRBD2 matching over 11 bases. The V and J ends lost 1 base and 4 bases, in that order; junction bases with no gene match: 12. The CDR3 is 19 residues long. Germline V gives CDR1 LNHNV, CDR2 YYDKDF (reference sequence). The CDR3 DNA reads TGTGCCACCAGCAGAGTTCGACCCCCGGGACTAGCGGAGTACAATGAGCAGTTCTTC. It translates to CATSRVRPPGLAEYNEQFF.

Here the CDR3 DNA reads TGTGCCAGCAGTGACTGGGACGATGAGCAGTTCTTC. It translates to CASSDWDDEQFF. The chain links TRBV6-1 to TRBJ2-1; either TRBD1 or TRBD2 may supply D (5 bases each). The CDR3 totals 12 residues. From germline, CDR1 is MNHNS and CDR2 SASEGT. Trimming removed 3 bases at V and 8 bases at J, with 8 bases between.

This clonotype occurred once. The chain employs TRBV4-1 and TRBJ2-7; possibly TRBD1 for D (5 bases). The CDR3 extends over 14 amino acids. V dropped 5 bases and J dropped 2 bases, with 13 bases sitting between them. The germline V gene encodes CDR1 MGHRA and CDR2 YSYEKL. CDR3 nucleotides: TGCGCCAGCAGCTTCCGGACAAGAACCTACGAGCAGTACTTC. This encodes CASSFRTRTYEQYF.